Included here is one T cell receptor beta chain sequence, with context. The data belong to a study of blood T cells in healthy people across ages. The CDR3 has 15 residues. Losses at the gene ends were 0 bases for V and 7 bases for J; bases not matched to a gene: 5. Germline assignment: CDR1 SGDLS and CDR2 YYNGEE. A second about 7 to 12 cycle PCR used barcoded and J-beta primers. In TCRdb, the 5' RACE reads were re-called with MiXCR into one record per CDR3 protein. The sample records about 1,500,000 distinct CDR3 sequences, 28% being singletons. The material sequenced was blood. The V gene is TRBV9, the J gene TRBJ1-4; TRBD1 matches 8 bases. The clonotype was recovered from a woman aged 25 to 45 in good health. Here the CDR3 reads CASSVDPDRGEKLFF. The CDR3 DNA reads as TGTGCCAGCAGCGTAGATCCCGACAGGGGTGAAAAACTGTTTTTT.